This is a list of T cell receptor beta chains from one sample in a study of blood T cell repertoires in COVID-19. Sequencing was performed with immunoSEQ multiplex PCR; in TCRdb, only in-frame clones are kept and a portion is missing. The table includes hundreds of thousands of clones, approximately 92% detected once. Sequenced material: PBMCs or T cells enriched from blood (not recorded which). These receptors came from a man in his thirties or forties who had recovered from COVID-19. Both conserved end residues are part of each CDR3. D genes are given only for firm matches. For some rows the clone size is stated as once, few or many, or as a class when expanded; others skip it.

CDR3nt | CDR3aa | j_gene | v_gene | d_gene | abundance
TGCAGCGATAAGACCGACAGGGACTATGGCTACACCTTC | CSDKTDRDYGYTF | TRBJ1-2 | TRBV29-1 | TRBD1 | -
TGCGCCAGCAGCTCGGGACTAGCGGGAAAAGCCTACGAGCAGTACTTC | CASSSGLAGKAYEQYF | TRBJ2-7 | TRBV5-1 | TRBD2 | -
TGTGCCAGCAGCCTCGCAGGGAATGAAAAACTGTTTTTT | CASSLAGNEKLFF | TRBJ1-4 | TRBV13 | - | -
TGTGCCAGCAGCTTGGGGGGCGTCGGTGAAAAACTGTTTTTT | CASSLGGVGEKLFF | TRBJ1-4 | TRBV5-5 | - | -
TGCGCCAGCAGCCAAGAGGGGGGTTGGCAAGAGACCCAGTACTTC | CASSQEGGWQETQYF | TRBJ2-5 | TRBV4-1 | - | -
TGTGCCAGCTCACCTGGGACAGGAAGGTACGAGCAGTACTTC | CASSPGTGRYEQYF | TRBJ2-7 | TRBV18 | TRBD1 | -
TGTGCCAGCTCACCGAGCGGGAGCGGGAACACCGGGGAGCTGTTTTTT | CASSPSGSGNTGELFF | TRBJ2-2 | TRBV7-8 | TRBD2 | -
TGTGCCAGCATCAGAACAGGTCTAGGTGAGACCCAGTACTTC | CASIRTGLGETQYF | TRBJ2-5 | TRBV7-9 | - | -
TGCGCCAGCAGGACCCCGGGACAGGGCCACTACGAGCAGTACTTC | CASRTPGQGHYEQYF | TRBJ2-7 | TRBV10-2 | TRBD1 | -
TGTGCCTGGAGAACAGCAGGGCGATCGGTTGCTTTCTTT | CAWRTAGRSVAFF | TRBJ1-1 | TRBV30 | - | -
TGTGCCAGCAGCTCGGGACGACAGGGCTCAGGGGAGACCCAGTACTTC | CASSSGRQGSGETQYF | TRBJ2-5 | TRBV7-2 | TRBD1 | -
TGTGCCAGCAGTGAAGGGCTACTAAGGACTAACAATGAGCAGTTCTTC | CASSEGLLRTNNEQFF | TRBJ2-1 | TRBV2 | - | -
TGTGCCAGCAGCCATGGACTAGCGAGCTACGAGCAGTACTTC | CASSHGLASYEQYF | TRBJ2-7 | TRBV14 | TRBD2 | once
TGTGCCTGGAGGGGGCGTCAGATATACCAAAACACTGAAGCTTTCTTT | CAWRGRQIYQNTEAFF | TRBJ1-1 | TRBV30 | - | -
TGTGCCTGGAGCACAGGGGCGGGTGAAAAACTGTTTTTT | CAWSTGAGEKLFF | TRBJ1-4 | TRBV30 | TRBD1 | -
TGTGCCAGCAGCCCGGAGGGAGGGCTTGGATATGGCTACACCTTC | CASSPEGGLGYGYTF | TRBJ1-2 | TRBV5-6 | - | -
TGTGCCAGCAGCCTCGGGACTAGCGGGTTGGGCACGCAGTATTTT | CASSLGTSGLGTQYF | TRBJ2-3 | TRBV7-9 | TRBD2 | -
TGTGCCAGCAGCACCATCTGGCAGGGGGTCACCGGGGAGCTGTTTTTT | CASSTIWQGVTGELFF | TRBJ2-2 | TRBV28 | TRBD1 | -
TGTGCCAGCAGTTTCGACAGGAACACTGAAGCTTTCTTT | CASSFDRNTEAFF | TRBJ1-1 | TRBV27 | - | -
TGTGCCAGCAAAGACAGATCAAACTACAATGAGCAGTTCTTC | CASKDRSNYNEQFF | TRBJ2-1 | TRBV19 | - | -
TGTGCCAGCAGTGCCAAACTAGCGGGAGTTTTTGCAGATACGCAGTATTTT | CASSAKLAGVFADTQYF | TRBJ2-3 | TRBV6-1 | TRBD2 | -
TGTGCTAGTGGTTTGATGCGTGGCGAGCAGTACTTC | CASGLMRGEQYF | TRBJ2-7 | TRBV12-5 | - | -
TGTGCCAGCAGCTCCGGGACAGGGGGCGAACTGTTTTTT | CASSSGTGGELFF | TRBJ1-4 | TRBV3-1/TRBV3-2 | TRBD1 | once
TGTGCCAGCAGCTTGGAGGAGACAGGGAGTGACAATGAGCAGTTCTTC | CASSLEETGSDNEQFF | TRBJ2-1 | TRBV5-6 | TRBD1 | -
TGCGCCAGCAGCCAATTTAGGGAGCGTTCGCCCCTCCACTTT | CASSQFRERSPLHF | TRBJ1-6 | TRBV4-1 | - | -
TGTGCCAGCAGCTTAGCCGGGGGAGGTCTCAATGAGCAGTTCTTC | CASSLAGGGLNEQFF | TRBJ2-1 | TRBV11-3 | - | -
TGCGCCAGCAGTGGAGGCGACCTGTACGAGCAGTACTTC | CASSGGDLYEQYF | TRBJ2-7 | TRBV10-1 | - | -
TGCAGCGCCACCCGGGACACCTACGAGCAGTACTTC | CSATRDTYEQYF | TRBJ2-7 | TRBV29-1 | - | once
TGTGCCAGCAGTCTGGGGACACTGTCATTGGCTGAAGCTTTCTTT | CASSLGTLSLAEAFF | TRBJ1-1 | TRBV28 | - | -
TGCGCCAGCAGCTTGGGACAGGGCGCCGGGGAGCTGTTTTTT | CASSLGQGAGELFF | TRBJ2-2 | TRBV5-1 | TRBD1 | -
TGTGCCAGCAGCGTAGCTACGACTAGCGGAGGCACAGATACGCAGTATTTT | CASSVATTSGGTDTQYF | TRBJ2-3 | TRBV9 | TRBD2 | -
TGCGCCAGCAGTGACCTGGACAGTACCCCTGAAAAACTGTTTTTT | CASSDLDSTPEKLFF | TRBJ1-4 | TRBV10-2 | - | -
TGTGCAAGTCGCTTAGTGGGAGGGACCGGTGCGGAGCAGTTCTTC | CASRLVGGTGAEQFF | TRBJ2-1 | TRBV12-2 | - | -
TGTGCCAGCAGTTATCTACAGGGTGGTCAGCCCCAGCATTTT | CASSYLQGGQPQHF | TRBJ1-5 | TRBV27 | - | -
TGTGCCAGCAGCCCTAGCGGGAGGGCCAGTGAGCAGTACTTC | CASSPSGRASEQYF | TRBJ2-7 | TRBV3-1/TRBV3-2 | TRBD2 | -